One sample yielded the 10 T cell receptor beta chains listed below, sequenced in a study of blood T cell repertoires in COVID-19. Sequencing was performed with immunoSEQ multiplex PCR; in TCRdb, only in-frame clones are kept and a portion is missing. The sample has 150,000 or so clones, about nine tenths seen once. Sequencing was performed on peripheral blood. Source of these receptors: a human donor in a cohort sampled during active COVID-19.

In this sample, this clone turned up once. The rearrangement links TRBV11-2 to TRBJ2-7, with D tentatively TRBD2 (6 bases). The CDR3 has 15 amino acids. V lost 3 bases and J 5 bases, leaving 17 bases between the germline ends. Germline CDR1 and CDR2: SGHAT and FQNNGV. CDR3 protein: CASSLWDPGGHEQYF. The CDR3, as DNA: TGTGCCAGCAGCTTGTGGGATCCTGGAGGGCACGAGCAGTACTTC. Together with reference TRBV11-2 and TRBJ2-7, the CDR3 gives the full variable domain: EAGVAQSPRYKIIEKRQSVAFWCNPISGHATLYWYQQILGQGPKLLIQFQNNGVVDDSQLPKDRFSAERLKGVDSTLKIQPAKLEDSAVYLCASSLWDPGGHEQYFGPGTRLTVT.

This clone appeared a few times. This chain's CDR3 is CASSRTGNQPQHF. The CDR3 DNA reads TGTGCCAGCAGTCGGACTGGCAATCAGCCCCAGCATTTT. V gene TRBV28 combines with J gene TRBJ1-5; D remains ambiguous. CDR1 is MDHEN and CDR2 is SYDVKM in the germline V gene. This CDR3 region has 13 residues. Trimming removed 5 bases from V and 2 bases from J, with 7 bases in between.

V is TRBV4-3 and J is TRBJ2-1; 10 nucleotides agree with TRBD2. Germline V lookup: CDR1 LGHNA, CDR2 YSLEER. The V and J ends lost 0 bases and 9 bases, in that order; junction bases with no gene match: 8. The CDR3 has 16 residues. In nucleotides, the CDR3 is TGCGCCAGCAGCCAAGAACTTAGCGGGAGGTTTGGTGAGCAGTTCTTC. Its protein product is CASSQELSGRFGEQFF.

V is TRBV18 and J is TRBJ1-4; TRBD1 agrees at 8 bases. Germline CDR1 is KGHSH and CDR2 is LQKENI. The CDR3 runs to 15 residues. The V gene end was trimmed by 5 bases and the J gene end by 7 bases; junction bases not matched to a gene: 9. The CDR3 region has the DNA TGTGCCAGCTCAGAGGCAGGGGGCGTTCTTGAAAAACTGTTTTTT. This encodes CASSEAGGVLEKLFF. The variable domain in full, completed from reference TRBV18 and TRBJ1-4, reads NAGVMQNPRHLVRRRGQEARLRCSPMKGHSHVYWYRQLPEEGLKFMVYLQKENIIDESGMPKERFSAEFPKEGPSILRIQQVVRGDSAAYFCASSEAGGVLEKLFFGSGTQLSVL.

The chain employs TRBV7-3 and TRBJ2-5; D may be TRBD1 (6 bases). Deletions cut 5 bases from V and 5 bases from J, with 12 bases between. This CDR3 is built from 13 residues. Germline assignment: CDR1 SGHTA and CDR2 FQGTGA. This CDR3 is CASSTQGWETQYF. The CDR3, as DNA: TGTGCCAGCAGCACACAGGGATGGGAGACCCAGTACTTC.

This chain joins TRBV7-9 and TRBJ1-3; D is undetermined. Germline V gives CDR1 SEHNR, CDR2 FQNEAQ (reference sequence). The CDR3 extends over 16 amino acids. Trimming left V 2 bases short and J 0 bases short, with 11 bases between. The CDR3 nucleotides read TGTGCCAGCAGCTTAAACTCGGACTACTCTGGAAACACCATATATTTT. Residues: CASSLNSDYSGNTIYF.

V usage is TRBV19 and J usage is TRBJ1-5; D unresolved. Germline loops: CDR1 LNHDA, CDR2 SQIVND (reference sequence). V was trimmed by 6 bases and J by 2 bases, leaving 20 bases between them. This CDR3 is built from 17 residues. This chain's CDR3 is CASRRRREGAGNQPQHF. DNA of the CDR3: TGTGCCAGTAGAAGAAGACGGGAAGGTGCTGGCAATCAGCCCCAGCATTTT.

The CDR3 nucleotides read TGTGCCAGCAGAAAGCCGGGACAGGAGATCACAGATACGCAGTATTTT. Translating gives CASRKPGQEITDTQYF. The genes are TRBV6-6 and TRBJ2-3; 8 positions match TRBD1. CDR1 MNHNY and CDR2 SVGAGI come from the germline V gene (reference sequence). After removal of 6 bases from V and 2 bases from J, the junction contained 10 bases not matched to a gene. This CDR3 comprises 16 residues.

This chain links TRBV3-1 (or the pseudogene TRBV3-2) with TRBJ2-4, with TRBD2 matching 7 bases. Germline V gene sequence: CDR1 LGHDT, CDR2 YNNKEL (reference sequence). This CDR3 spans 15 amino acids. J gave up 5 bases and V 9 bases, and 13 bases lay outside the gene matches. CDR3 residues: CARDPRESMENIQYF. As DNA, the CDR3 is TGTGCCAGGGACCCGCGGGAGAGCATGGAAAACATTCAGTACTTC.

On this clone itself: One base away lies a much larger clone, so this may be a sequencing read error. The J gene is TRBJ1-1, the V gene TRBV5-1; 7 bases match TRBD1. J lost 1 base, V lost 4 bases, and 1 base had no gene match. Germline values: CDR1 SGHRS, CDR2 YFSETQ. The CDR3 length is 13 residues. CDR3: CASSRTGNTEAFF. DNA for the CDR3: TGCGCCAGCAGCCGGACAGGGAACACTGAAGCTTTCTTT.